This TCR beta chain was sequenced in a study of cytomegalovirus exposure and HLA in healthy donors. General study results and limits: HLA alleles showed associations with approximately 15,000 TCR beta sequences in a later analysis, at a 0.05 false discovery rate.

It was with 60 Vbeta and 13 Jbeta primers that the PCR ran. Sequenced by immunoSEQ multiplex PCR; TCRdb stores in-frame clones only, minus some. This table holds roughly 150,000 clones, around 75% found once. This clone appeared a single time. Its matching antigen is unknown. This CDR3 spans 19 amino acids. The V gene lost 10 bases and the J gene lost 0 bases, with 28 bases spanning the gap. CDR1 and CDR2 from the germline V gene are LGHNT and FRNRAP. This chain joins TRBV12-5 and TRBJ1-5; possible D gene TRBD1, 5 bases. Sequencing was carried out using PBMCs. The clonotype comes from a woman under 30 in good health and CMV-seronegative. CDR3 sequence (DNA): TGTGCTATCCCCCTACCCCCAGGGCCCCGACTTTATAGCAATCAGCCCCAGCATTTT. This sequence encodes CAIPLPPGPRLYSNQPQHF.